One TCR beta chain is described in this entry. Its target is unknown. The entry originates in a study of T cells in Graves' hyperthyroidism and ophthalmopathy. Points from the study as a whole: In simple terms, a model built on 13 V-J features told ophthalmopathy apart from stable hyperthyroidism. Most thyroid clonotypes expanded above 0.001 appeared in blood too.

Lactation, pregnancy, other autoimmune disease or uncontrolled infection led to exclusion of patients. Using RNA transcripts as the source, TCR beta CDR3 regions were amplified. When the TCR CDR3 underwent first-round RT-PCR, the HTBI primer set was used. MiXCR was run by TCRdb on the multiplex PCR reads, yielding one entry per CDR3 protein. Seen here are about 610,000 distinct CDR3 sequences, roughly 50% observed once, and the top ten hold around 7.7%. This clonotype was sampled from a woman aged 18 to 35 with Graves' hyperthyroidism. The sequenced sample was peripheral blood or thyroid tissue (not recorded which).

The CDR3 DNA reads TGCGCCAGCAGCCCGACCCGGGGCGGTAACGCTGAAGCTTTCTTT. It specifies CASSPTRGGNAEAFF. The chain recombines TRBV4-3 with TRBJ1-1; a weak D match, TRBD1 (5 bases). Trimming left V 4 bases short and J 6 bases short, with 18 bases between. The CDR3 runs 15 residues. Germline CDR1 is LGHNA and CDR2 is YSLEER.